The source of this T cell receptor beta chain is a study of cytomegalovirus exposure and HLA in healthy donors. Overall study findings and caveats: A few chains tied to CMV proved CMV antigen-specific in vitro. High specificity and sensitivity for cytomegalovirus status were reported for the classifier. The study designated fewer than 200 TCR beta chains cytomegalovirus-associated.

Libraries were prepared by immunoSEQ multiplex PCR; TCRdb keeps only in-frame clonotypes and omits some of them. The sample shows about 330,000 clones, roughly 85% of them seen only once. With respect to this clone: Its antigen is undetermined.

The V gene end was trimmed by 6 bases and the J gene end by 6 bases; junction bases not matched to a gene: 7. Germline CDR1 reads MNHEY; CDR2 reads SMNVEV (reference sequence). The CDR3 runs 14 residues. A roughly 120-subject validation cohort, separate from the approximately 690-subject first cohort, supplied the donors. This receptor was identified in a woman in her late teens or twenties in good health and CMV-seronegative. V and J are TRBV27 and TRBJ2-1; TRBD2 matches 8 bases. Sequenced sample: PBMCs. The CDR3 spells CASRGGRTLNEQFF. The CDR3 nucleotides read TGTGCCAGCAGGGGCGGGAGGACCCTCAATGAGCAGTTCTTC.